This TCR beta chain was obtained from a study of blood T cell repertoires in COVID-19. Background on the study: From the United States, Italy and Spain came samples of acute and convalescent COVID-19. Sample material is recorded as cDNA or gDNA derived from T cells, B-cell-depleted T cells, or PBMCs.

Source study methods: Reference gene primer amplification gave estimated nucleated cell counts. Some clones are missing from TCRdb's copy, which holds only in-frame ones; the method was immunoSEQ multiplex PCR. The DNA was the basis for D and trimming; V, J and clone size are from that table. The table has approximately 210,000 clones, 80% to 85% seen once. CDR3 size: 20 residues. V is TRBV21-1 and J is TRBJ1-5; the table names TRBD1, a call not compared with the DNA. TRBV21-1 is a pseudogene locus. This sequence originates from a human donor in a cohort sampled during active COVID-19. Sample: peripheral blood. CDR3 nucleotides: TGTGCCAGCAGCAAAATCTGGACAGACACTTTCTATGCTTTGATCCAGCCCCAGCATTTT. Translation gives CASSKIWTDTFYALIQPQHF.